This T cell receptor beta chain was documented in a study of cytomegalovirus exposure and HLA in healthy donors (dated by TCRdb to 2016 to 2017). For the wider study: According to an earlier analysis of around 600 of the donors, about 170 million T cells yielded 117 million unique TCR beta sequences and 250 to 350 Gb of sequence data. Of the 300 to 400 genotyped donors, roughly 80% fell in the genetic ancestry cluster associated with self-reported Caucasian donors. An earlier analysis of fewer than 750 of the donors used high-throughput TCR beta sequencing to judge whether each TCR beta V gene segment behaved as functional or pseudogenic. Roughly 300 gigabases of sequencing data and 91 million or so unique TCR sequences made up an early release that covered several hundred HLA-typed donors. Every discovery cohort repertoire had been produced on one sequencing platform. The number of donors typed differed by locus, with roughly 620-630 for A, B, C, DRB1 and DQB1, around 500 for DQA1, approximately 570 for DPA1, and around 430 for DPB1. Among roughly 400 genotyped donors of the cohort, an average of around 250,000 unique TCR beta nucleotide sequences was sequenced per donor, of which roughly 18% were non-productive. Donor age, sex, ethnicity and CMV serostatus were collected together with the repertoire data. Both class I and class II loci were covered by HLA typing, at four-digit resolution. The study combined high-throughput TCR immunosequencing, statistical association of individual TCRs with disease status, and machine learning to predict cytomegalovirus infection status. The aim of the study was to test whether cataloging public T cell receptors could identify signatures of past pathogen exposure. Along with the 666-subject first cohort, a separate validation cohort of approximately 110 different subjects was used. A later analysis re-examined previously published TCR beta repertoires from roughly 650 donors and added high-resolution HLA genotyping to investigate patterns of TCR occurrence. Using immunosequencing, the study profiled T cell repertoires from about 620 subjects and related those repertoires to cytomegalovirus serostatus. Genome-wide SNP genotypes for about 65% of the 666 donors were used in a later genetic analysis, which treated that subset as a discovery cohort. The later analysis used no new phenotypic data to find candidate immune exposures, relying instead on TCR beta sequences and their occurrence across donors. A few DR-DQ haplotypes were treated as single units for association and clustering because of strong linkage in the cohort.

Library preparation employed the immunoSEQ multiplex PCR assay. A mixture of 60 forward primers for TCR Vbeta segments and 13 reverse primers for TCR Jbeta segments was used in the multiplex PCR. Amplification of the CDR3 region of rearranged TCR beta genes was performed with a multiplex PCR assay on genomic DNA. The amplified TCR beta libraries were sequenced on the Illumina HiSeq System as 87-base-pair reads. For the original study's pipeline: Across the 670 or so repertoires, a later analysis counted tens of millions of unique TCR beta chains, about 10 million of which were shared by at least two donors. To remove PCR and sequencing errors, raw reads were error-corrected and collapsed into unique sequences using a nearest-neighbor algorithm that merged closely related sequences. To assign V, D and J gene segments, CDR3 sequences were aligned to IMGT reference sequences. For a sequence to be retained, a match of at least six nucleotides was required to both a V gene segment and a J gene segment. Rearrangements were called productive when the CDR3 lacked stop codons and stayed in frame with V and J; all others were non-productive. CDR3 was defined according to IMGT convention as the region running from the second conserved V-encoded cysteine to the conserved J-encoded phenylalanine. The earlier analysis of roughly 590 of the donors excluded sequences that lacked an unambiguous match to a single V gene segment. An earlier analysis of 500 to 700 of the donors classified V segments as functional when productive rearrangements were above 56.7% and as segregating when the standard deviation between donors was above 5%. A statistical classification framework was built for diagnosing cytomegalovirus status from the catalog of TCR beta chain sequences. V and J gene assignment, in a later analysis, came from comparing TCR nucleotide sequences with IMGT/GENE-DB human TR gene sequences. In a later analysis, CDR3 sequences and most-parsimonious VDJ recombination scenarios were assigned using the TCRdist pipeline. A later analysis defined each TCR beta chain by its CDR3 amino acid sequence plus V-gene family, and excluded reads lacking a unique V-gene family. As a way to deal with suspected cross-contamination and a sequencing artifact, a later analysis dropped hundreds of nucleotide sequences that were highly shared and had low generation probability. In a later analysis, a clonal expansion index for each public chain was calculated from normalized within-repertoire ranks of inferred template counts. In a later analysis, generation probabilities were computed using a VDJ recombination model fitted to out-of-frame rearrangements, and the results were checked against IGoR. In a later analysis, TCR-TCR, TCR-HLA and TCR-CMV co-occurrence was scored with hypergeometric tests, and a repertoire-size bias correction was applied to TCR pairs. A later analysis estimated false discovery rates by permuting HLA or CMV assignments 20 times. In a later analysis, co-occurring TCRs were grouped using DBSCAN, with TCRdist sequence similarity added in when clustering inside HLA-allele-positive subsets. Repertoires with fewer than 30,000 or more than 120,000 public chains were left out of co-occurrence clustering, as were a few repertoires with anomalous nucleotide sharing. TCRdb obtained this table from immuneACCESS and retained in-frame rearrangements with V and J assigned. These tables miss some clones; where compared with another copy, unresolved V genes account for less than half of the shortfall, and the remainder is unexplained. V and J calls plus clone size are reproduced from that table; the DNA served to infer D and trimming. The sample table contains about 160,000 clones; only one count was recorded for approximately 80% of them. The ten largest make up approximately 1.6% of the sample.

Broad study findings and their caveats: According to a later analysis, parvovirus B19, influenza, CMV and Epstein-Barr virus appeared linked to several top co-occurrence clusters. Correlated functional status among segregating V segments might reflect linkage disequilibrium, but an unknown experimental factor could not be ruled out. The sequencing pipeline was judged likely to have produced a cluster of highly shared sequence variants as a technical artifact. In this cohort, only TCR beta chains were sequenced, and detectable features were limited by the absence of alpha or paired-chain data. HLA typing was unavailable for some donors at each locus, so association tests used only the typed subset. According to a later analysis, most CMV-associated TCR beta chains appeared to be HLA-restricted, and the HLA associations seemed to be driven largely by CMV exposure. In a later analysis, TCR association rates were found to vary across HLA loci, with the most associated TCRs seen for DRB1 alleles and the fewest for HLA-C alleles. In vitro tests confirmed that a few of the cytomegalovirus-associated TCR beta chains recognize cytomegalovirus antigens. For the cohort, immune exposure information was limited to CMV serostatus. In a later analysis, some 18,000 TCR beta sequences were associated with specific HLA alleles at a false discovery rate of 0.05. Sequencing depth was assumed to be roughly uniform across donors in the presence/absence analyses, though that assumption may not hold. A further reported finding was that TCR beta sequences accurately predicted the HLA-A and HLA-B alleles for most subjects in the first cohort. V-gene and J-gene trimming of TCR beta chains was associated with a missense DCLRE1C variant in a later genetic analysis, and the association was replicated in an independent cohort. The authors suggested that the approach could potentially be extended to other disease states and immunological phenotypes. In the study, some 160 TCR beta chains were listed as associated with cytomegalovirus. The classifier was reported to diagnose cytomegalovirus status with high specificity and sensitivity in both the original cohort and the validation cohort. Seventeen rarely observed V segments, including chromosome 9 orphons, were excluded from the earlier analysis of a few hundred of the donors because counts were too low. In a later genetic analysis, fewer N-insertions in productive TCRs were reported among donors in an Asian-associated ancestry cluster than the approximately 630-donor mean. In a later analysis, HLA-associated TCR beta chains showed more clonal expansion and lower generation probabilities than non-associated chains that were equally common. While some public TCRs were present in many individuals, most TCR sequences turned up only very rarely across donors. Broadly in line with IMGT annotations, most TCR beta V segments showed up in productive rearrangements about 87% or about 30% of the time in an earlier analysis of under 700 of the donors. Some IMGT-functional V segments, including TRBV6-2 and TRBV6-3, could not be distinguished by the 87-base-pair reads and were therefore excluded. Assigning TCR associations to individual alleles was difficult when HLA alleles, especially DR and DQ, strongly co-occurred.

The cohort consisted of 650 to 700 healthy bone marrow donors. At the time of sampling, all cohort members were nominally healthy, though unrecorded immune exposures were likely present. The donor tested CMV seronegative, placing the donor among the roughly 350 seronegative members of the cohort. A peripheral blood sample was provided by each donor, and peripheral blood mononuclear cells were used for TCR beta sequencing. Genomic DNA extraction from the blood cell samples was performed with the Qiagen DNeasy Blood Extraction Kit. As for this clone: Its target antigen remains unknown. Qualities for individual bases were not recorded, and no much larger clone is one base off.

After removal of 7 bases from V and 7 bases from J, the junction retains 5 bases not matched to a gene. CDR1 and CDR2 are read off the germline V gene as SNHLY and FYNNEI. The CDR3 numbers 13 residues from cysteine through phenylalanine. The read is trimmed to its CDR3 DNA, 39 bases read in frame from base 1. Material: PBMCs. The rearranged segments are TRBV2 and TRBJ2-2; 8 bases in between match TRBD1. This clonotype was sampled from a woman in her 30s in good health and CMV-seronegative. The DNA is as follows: TGTGCCAGCACCAGGACAGGGAACGGGGAGCTGTTTTTT. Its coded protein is CASTRTGNGELFF.